Shown below are 16 T cell receptor beta chains from a single sample sequenced in a study of cytomegalovirus exposure and HLA in healthy donors. Amplification used 60 Vbeta primers and 13 Jbeta primers. Measured with immunoSEQ multiplex PCR; TCRdb has only the in-frame clones, and not every one. The repertoire consists of some 30,000 clones, with around 40% occurring once and the leading ten covering 2%. The sample comprised PBMCs. These receptor sequences come from a woman between 50 and 59 years old in good health and CMV-seronegative.

The V and J genes are TRBV2 and TRBJ2-7, with 9 bases fitting TRBD1. Trimming at V came to 5 bases and at J to 4 bases, leaving 12 bases not matched to a gene. The CDR3 covers 16 residues. CDR1 is SNHLY and CDR2 is FYNNEI in the germline V gene. The CDR3 is CASSLKGGQGLYEQYF. CDR3 in DNA: TGTGCCAGCAGTCTCAAAGGGGGACAGGGCCTTTACGAGCAGTACTTC.

The V and J genes are TRBV6-5 and TRBJ1-2; 9 nucleotides align to TRBD1. This CDR3 has 14 amino acids. Germline CDR1 reads MNHEY; CDR2 reads SVGAGI. V gave up 4 bases and J gave up 8 bases; unmatched junction bases: 8. The DNA of the CDR3 is TGTGCCAGCAGTTCCGGACAGGGGCAGTGGGGCTACACCTTC. Residues: CASSSGQGQWGYTF.

This chain links TRBV5-1 with TRBJ2-1, with a weak D call TRBD1 (6 bases). This CDR3 has 14 residues. Germline CDR1 reads SGHRS; CDR2 reads YFSETQ. The V and J ends lost 4 bases and 5 bases respectively, with 13 bases between them. This CDR3 reads CASSHSQGDNEQFF. CDR3 sequence (DNA): TGCGCCAGCAGCCACTCACAGGGAGACAATGAGCAGTTCTTC.

The chain has TRBV7-9 and TRBJ1-2; D unclear. Germline V lookup: CDR1 SEHNR, CDR2 FQNEAQ (reference sequence). V lost 0 bases, J lost 1 base, and 6 bases lay in between. The CDR3 has 14 amino acids. The CDR3 spells CASSLAVDNYGYTF. For the CDR3, the DNA is TGTGCCAGCAGCTTAGCGGTAGATAACTATGGCTACACCTTC.

This rearrangement joins TRBV4-1 to TRBJ2-3; 15 bases match TRBD2. There are 19 residues in the CDR3. CDR1 and CDR2 from the germline V gene are MGHRA and YSYEKL. The V gene end was trimmed by 5 bases and the J gene end by 4 bases; junction bases not matched to a gene: 13. CDR3 bases: TGCGCCAGCAGCTCTCCGGGACTAGCGGGAGGCCCCGATGCAGATACGCAGTATTTT. This gives the protein CASSSPGLAGGPDADTQYF.

The sample holds a few counts of this clone. The chain employs TRBV6-1 and TRBJ2-7; 8 positions agree with TRBD2. The CDR3 contains 15 residues. The V segment lost 3 bases and the J segment 2 bases; nucleotides outside the gene matches: 6. Germline loops: CDR1 MNHNS, CDR2 SASEGT. The CDR3 is CASSDVTSGPYEQYF. The CDR3 nucleotides are TGTGCCAGCAGTGATGTTACTAGCGGTCCCTACGAGCAGTACTTC.

The chain joins TRBV7-9 to TRBJ1-5; the match to TRBD1 covers 7 bases. Trimming took 6 bases from V and 1 from J; bases not matched to a gene: 3. Germline V gene lookup returns CDR1 SEHNR and CDR2 FQNEAQ (reference sequence). The CDR3 extends over 14 amino acids. The CDR3 reads CASRLTGSNQPQHF. The DNA of the CDR3 is TGTGCCAGCAGATTGACAGGGAGCAATCAGCCCCAGCATTTT. The entire variable domain, with the rest obtained from reference TRBV7-9 and TRBJ1-5, is as follows: DTGVSQNPRHKITKRGQNVTFRCDPISEHNRLYWYRQTLGQGPEFLTYFQNEAQLEKSRLLSDRFSAERPKGSFSTLEIQRTEQGDSAMYLCASRLTGSNQPQHFGDGTRLSIL.

The CDR3 DNA reads as TGTGCCAGCTCGCCGATGAGGACAGGGGTTTCAACTAATGAAAAACTGTTTTTT. Amino acid sequence: CASSPMRTGVSTNEKLFF. This chain uses TRBV18 with TRBJ1-4, with TRBD1 identical over 9 bases. Germline CDR1 is KGHSH and CDR2 is LQKENI. Unmatched junction bases numbered 11, after V lost 6 bases and J lost 0 bases. The CDR3 has 18 residues.

The chain employs TRBV7-3 and TRBJ2-2; 10 bases line up with TRBD2. The trim removed 5 bases at V and 1 base at J, leaving 13 bases unmatched. The CDR3 is 19 residues long. Germline loops: CDR1 SGHTA, CDR2 FQGTGA. DNA of the CDR3: TGTGCCAGCAGCCCAGTCGGGCTAGCGGGAGTCCTGAACACCGGGGAGCTGTTTTTT. Translation: CASSPVGLAGVLNTGELFF.

This clone turned up a few times. A junction boundary mismatches the germline segment, possibly from a read error. The chain uses TRBV2 and TRBJ2-7, with 9 positions matching TRBD1. CDR3 length equals 11 residues. From germline, CDR1 is SNHLY and CDR2 FYNNEI. This CDR3 reads CASGPGQGFFF. Written as DNA, the CDR3 is TGTGCCAGTGGCCCGGGACAGGGTTTTTTTTTC.

This clone was detected only a few times. The V gene is TRBV5-4, the J gene TRBJ1-1; no clear D gene. Germline lookup yields CDR1 SGHNT and CDR2 YYREEE (reference sequence). The CDR3 totals 13 residues. V was clipped by 2 bases and J by 3 bases, with 8 bases between them. CDR3 DNA: TGTGCCAGCAGCTTCGGTGGTCACACTGAAGCTTTCTTT. Protein sequence: CASSFGGHTEAFF.

This sequence joins TRBV18 and TRBJ2-2; D is uncertain. Per the germline V gene, CDR1 is KGHSH and CDR2 is LQKENI. V dropped 3 bases and J dropped 1 base, with 12 bases sitting between them. CDR3 length: 16 amino acids. The CDR3 here is CASSPRSEKNTGELFF. The CDR3 DNA sequence: TGTGCCAGCTCACCGAGATCGGAGAAGAACACCGGGGAGCTGTTTTTT.

V usage is TRBV5-5 and J usage is TRBJ2-2, with a tentative D call TRBD1 (7 bases). This CDR3 has 16 residues. V was shortened by 4 bases and J by 4 bases, with 17 bases between the two germline ends. Germline values: CDR1 SGHKS, CDR2 YYEKEE (reference sequence). CDR3 DNA sequence: TGTGCCAGCAGCCGTGGAAACAGGGGAGGCACCGGGGAGCTGTTTTTT. It specifies CASSRGNRGGTGELFF.

This clone was seen a handful of times. This chain joins TRBV19 and TRBJ1-3, with D perhaps matching TRBD1 (6 bases). V lost 3 bases to trimming and J lost 4 bases, with 13 bases between them. This CDR3 contains 15 residues. The germline gives CDR1 LNHDA, CDR2 SQIVND (reference sequence). The CDR3 bases are TGTGCCAGTAGTATGACACAGGGAACGGGAAACACCATATATTTT. Translation gives CASSMTQGTGNTIYF.

This clone was seen a handful of times. V gene TRBV2 combines with J gene TRBJ2-1; TRBD2 matches at 12 bases. V lost 7 bases and J lost 7; bases outside the gene matches: 8. The germline gives CDR1 SNHLY, CDR2 FYNNEI. This CDR3 contains 15 residues. CDR3 residues: CASTLGLAGRNEQFF. Here the CDR3 DNA reads TGTGCCAGCACCCTAGGACTAGCGGGAAGGAATGAGCAGTTCTTC.

This clone has only a few counts. The rearrangement links TRBV5-4 to TRBJ1-2; D gene ambiguous. Trimming cost V 4 bases and J 4 bases, with 17 bases left between them. This CDR3 comprises 15 residues. Germline V gene sequence: CDR1 SGHNT, CDR2 YYREEE (reference sequence). CDR3 region: CASSPVRRSTYGYTF. CDR3 in DNA: TGTGCCAGCAGCCCAGTCCGGAGGTCTACCTATGGCTACACCTTC.